This T cell receptor beta chain is drawn from a study of cytomegalovirus exposure and HLA in healthy donors. General study points: The authors listed over 150 TCR beta chains as cytomegalovirus-associated.

The germline V and J ends were trimmed by 5 bases and 0 bases, with 10 bases remaining between them. The length of the CDR3 is 14 residues. Per the germline V gene, CDR1 is SGHTA and CDR2 is FQGNSA. The PCR had 60 Vbeta and 13 Jbeta primers. Generated by immunoSEQ multiplex PCR, the TCRdb table keeps only in-frame clones and is missing some. Found here are roughly 160,000 clones, 60% to 80% of them singletons; the top ten hold about 8%. As regards this clone: Its antigen is unidentified.

Input material: PBMCs. The sequence came from a middle-aged woman in good health and CMV-seropositive. The J gene is TRBJ1-1, the V gene TRBV7-2; a possible D gene is TRBD1 (5 bases). This chain's CDR3 is CASSRGQLNTEAFF. CDR3 in DNA: TGTGCCAGCAGCCGAGGACAATTGAACACTGAAGCTTTCTTT.